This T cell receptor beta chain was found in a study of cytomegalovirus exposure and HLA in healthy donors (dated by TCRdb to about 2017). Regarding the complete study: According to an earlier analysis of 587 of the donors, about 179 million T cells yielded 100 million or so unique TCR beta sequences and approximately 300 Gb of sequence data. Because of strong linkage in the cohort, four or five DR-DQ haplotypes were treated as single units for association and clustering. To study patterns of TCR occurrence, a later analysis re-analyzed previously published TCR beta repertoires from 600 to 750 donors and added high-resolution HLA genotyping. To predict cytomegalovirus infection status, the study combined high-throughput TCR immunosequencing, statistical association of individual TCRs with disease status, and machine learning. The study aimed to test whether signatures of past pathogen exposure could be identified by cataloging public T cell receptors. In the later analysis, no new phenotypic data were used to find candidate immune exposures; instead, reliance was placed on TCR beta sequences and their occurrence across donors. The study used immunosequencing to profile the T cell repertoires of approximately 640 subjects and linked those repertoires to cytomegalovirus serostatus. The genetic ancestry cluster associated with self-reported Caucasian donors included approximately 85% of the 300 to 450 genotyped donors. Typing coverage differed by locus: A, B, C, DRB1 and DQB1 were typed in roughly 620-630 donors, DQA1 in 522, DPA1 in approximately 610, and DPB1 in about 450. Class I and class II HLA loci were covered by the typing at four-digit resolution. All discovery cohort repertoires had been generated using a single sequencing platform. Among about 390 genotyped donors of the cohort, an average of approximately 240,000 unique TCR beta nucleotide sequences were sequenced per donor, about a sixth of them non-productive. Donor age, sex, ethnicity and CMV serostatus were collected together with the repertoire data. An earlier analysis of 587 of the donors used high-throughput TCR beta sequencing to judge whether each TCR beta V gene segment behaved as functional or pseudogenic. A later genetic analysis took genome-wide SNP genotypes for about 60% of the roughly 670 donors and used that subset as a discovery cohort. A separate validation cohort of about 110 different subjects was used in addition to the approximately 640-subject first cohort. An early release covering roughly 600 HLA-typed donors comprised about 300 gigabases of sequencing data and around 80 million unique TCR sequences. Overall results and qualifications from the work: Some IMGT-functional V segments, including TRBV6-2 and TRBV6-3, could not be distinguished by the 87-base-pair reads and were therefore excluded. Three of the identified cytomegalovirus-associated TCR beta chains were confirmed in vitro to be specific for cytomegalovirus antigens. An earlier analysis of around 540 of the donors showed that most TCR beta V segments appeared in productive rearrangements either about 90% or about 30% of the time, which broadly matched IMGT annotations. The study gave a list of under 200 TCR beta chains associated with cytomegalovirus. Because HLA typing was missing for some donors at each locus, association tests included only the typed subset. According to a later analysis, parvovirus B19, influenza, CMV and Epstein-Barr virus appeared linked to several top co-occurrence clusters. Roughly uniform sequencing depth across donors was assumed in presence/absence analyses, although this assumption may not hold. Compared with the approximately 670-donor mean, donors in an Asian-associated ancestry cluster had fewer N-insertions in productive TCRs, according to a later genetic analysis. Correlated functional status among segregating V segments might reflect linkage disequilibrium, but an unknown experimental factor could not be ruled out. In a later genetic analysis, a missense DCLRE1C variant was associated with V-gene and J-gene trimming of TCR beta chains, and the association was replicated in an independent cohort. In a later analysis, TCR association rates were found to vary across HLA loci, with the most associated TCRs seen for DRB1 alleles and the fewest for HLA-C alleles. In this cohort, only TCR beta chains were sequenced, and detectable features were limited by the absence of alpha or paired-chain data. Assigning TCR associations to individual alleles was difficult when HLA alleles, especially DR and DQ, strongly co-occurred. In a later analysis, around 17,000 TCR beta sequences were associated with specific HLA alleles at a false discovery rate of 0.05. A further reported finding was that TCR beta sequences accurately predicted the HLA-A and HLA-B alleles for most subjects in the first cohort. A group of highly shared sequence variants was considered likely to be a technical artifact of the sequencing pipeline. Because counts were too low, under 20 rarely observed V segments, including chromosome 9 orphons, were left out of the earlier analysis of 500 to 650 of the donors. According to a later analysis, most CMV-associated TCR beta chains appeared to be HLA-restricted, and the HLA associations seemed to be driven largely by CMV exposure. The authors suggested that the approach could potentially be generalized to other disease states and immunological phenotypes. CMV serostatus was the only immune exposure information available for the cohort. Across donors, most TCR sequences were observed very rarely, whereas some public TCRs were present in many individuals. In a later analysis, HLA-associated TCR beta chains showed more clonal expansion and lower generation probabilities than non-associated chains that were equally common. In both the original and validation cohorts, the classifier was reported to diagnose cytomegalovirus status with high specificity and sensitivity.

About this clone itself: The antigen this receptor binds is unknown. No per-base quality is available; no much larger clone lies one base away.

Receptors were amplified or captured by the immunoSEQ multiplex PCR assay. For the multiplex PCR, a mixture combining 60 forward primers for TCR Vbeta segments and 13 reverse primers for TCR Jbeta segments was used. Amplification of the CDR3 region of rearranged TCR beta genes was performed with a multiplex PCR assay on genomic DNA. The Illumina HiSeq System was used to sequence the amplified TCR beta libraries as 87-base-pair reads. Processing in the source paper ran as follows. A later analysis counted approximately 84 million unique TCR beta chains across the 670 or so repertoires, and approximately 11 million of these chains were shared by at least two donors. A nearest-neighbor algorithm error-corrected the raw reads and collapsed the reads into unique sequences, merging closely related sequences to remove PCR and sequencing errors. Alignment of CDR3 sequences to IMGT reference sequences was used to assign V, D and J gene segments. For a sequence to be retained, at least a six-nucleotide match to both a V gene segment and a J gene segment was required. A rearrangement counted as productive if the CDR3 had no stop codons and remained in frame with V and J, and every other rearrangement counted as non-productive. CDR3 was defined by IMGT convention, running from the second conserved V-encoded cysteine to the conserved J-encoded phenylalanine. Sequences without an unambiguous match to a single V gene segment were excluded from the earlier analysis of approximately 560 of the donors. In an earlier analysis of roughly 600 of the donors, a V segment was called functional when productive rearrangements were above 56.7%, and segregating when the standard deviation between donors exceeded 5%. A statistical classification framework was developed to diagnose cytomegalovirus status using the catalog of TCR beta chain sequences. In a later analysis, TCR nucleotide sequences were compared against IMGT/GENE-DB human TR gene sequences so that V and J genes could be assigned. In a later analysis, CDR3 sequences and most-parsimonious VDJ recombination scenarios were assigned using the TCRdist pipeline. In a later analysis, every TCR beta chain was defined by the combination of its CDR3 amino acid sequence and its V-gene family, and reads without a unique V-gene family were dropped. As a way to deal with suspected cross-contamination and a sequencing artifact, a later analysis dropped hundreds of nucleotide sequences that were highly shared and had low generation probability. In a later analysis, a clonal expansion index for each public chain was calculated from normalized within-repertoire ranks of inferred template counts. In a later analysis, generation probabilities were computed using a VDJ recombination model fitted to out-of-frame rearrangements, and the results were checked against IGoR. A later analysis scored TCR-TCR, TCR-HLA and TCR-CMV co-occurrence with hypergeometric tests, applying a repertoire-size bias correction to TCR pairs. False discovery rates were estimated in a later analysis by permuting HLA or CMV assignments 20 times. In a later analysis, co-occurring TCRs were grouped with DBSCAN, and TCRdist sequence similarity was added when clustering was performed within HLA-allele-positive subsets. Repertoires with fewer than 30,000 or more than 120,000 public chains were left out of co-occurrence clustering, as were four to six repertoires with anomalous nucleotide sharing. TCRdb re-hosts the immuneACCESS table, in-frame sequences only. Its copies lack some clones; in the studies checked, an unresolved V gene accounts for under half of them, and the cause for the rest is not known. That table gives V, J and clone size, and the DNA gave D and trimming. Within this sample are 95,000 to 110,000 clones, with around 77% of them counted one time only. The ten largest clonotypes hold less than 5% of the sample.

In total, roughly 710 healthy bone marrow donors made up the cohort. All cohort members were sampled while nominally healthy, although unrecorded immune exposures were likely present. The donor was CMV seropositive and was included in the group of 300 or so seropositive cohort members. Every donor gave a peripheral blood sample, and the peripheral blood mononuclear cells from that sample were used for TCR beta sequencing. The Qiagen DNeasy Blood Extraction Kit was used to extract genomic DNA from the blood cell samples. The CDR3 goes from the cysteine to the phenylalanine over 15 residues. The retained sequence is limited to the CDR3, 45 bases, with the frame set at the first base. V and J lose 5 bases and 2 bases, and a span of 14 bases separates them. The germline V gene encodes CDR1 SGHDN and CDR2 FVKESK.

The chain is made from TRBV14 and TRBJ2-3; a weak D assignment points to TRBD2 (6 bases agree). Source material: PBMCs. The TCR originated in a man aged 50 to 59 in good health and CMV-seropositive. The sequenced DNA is TGTGCCAGCAGCTGGGGACTCATACACACAGATACGCAGTATTTT. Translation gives CASSWGLIHTDTQYF.